Below are 24 T cell receptor beta chains sequenced from a single sample in a study of radiation and T cells in renal cell carcinoma. Time point denoted: blood 4 weeks post-SBRT, at nephrectomy. Treatment noted: 15 Gy SBRT to primary tumor, nephrectomy 4 weeks later. Libraries were prepared by immunoSEQ multiplex PCR; TCRdb keeps only in-frame clonotypes and omits some of them. Among approximately 90,000 clones listed, just under 85% were seen once. Sequences were derived from blood, sampled from a patient whose treatment included radiotherapy and nephrectomy. Every receptor here comes from a man aged 50-60 years with renal cell carcinoma.

This sequence joins TRBV5-1 and TRBJ1-5, with a possible D match to TRBD1 (5 bases). The germline V and J ends were trimmed by 3 bases and 5 bases, with 21 bases remaining between them. The CDR3 is 17 residues long. Germline V gene lookup returns CDR1 SGHRS and CDR2 YFSETQ. CDR3 loop: CASSSYQGHSPHQPQHF. CDR3 DNA: TGCGCCAGCAGCTCCTACCAAGGACACTCACCCCATCAGCCCCAGCATTTT.

The gene calls are TRBV6-5 and TRBJ2-7, with 7 nucleotides matching TRBD2. The CDR3 contains 13 residues. V lost 4 bases and J lost 1; bases outside the gene matches: 1. From germline, CDR1 is MNHEY and CDR2 SVGAGI. The CDR3 protein is CASSLAGSYEQYF. CDR3 DNA sequence: TGTGCCAGCAGTTTAGCGGGTTCCTACGAGCAGTACTTC.

J is TRBJ2-2 and V is TRBV6-5; maybe TRBD2 (6 bases). V gave up 6 bases and J gave up 4 bases, with 15 bases separating them. This CDR3 contains 15 residues. From germline, CDR1 is MNHEY and CDR2 SVGAGI. Here the CDR3 DNA reads TGTGCCAGCAGGACTGGAGGGCTCTCCACCGGGGAGCTGTTTTTT. As protein: CASRTGGLSTGELFF.

The CDR3 here is CASTPGGGNQPQHF. CDR3 coding DNA: TGTGCCAGCACCCCTGGGGGCGGCAATCAGCCCCAGCATTTT. J is TRBJ1-5 and V is TRBV7-2; D may be TRBD1 (6 bases). The germline CDR1 and CDR2 sequences are SGHTA and FQGNSA. This CDR3 is 14 amino acids long. V was clipped by 7 bases and J by 2 bases, with 12 bases between them. Full variable domain (rest looked up from reference TRBV7-2 and TRBJ1-5): GAGVSQSPSNKVTEKGKDVELRCDPISGHTALYWYRQSLGQGLEFLIYFQGNSAPDKSGLPSDRFSAERTGGSVSTLTIQRTQQEDSAVYLCASTPGGGNQPQHFGDGTRLSIL.

The J gene is TRBJ1-2, the V gene TRBV27; 10 positions agree with TRBD1. The CDR3 length is 15 residues. V shed 4 bases, J shed 3 bases, and the junction held 5 bases outside the gene matches. Germline lookup yields CDR1 MNHEY and CDR2 SMNVEV (reference sequence). The CDR3 is CASSWGTGDYYGYTF. The CDR3 nucleotides are TGTGCCAGCAGTTGGGGGACAGGGGATTACTATGGCTACACCTTC.

This chain links TRBV6-1 with TRBJ2-7, with D maybe TRBD2 (5 bases). V was shortened by 10 bases and J by 0 bases, with 16 bases between the two germline ends. The CDR3 spans 14 residues. The germline V gene has CDR1 MNHNS and CDR2 SASEGT. Here the CDR3 DNA reads TGTGCCACCAGGACTGGGCGGAGCTCCTACGAGCAGTACTTC. Protein sequence: CATRTGRSSYEQYF.

The chain has TRBV10-1 and TRBJ2-7; D not certain. The V and J ends lost 0 bases and 0 bases respectively, with 9 bases between them. Germline V lookup: CDR1 WNHNN, CDR2 SYGVQD (reference sequence). CDR3 length: 15 amino acids. CDR3 loop: CASSESDTSSYEQYF. The CDR3 DNA follows: TGCGCCAGCAGTGAGTCTGACACGAGCTCCTACGAGCAGTACTTC.

The chain couples TRBV27 to TRBJ2-2; D gene unclear. Germline V lookup: CDR1 MNHEY, CDR2 SMNVEV (reference sequence). Trimming pared 4 bases from V and 2 bases from J, leaving 5 bases between. The CDR3 is 13 amino acids. The DNA of the CDR3 is TGTGCCAGCAGTTGGGGAAACACCGGGGAGCTGTTTTTT. It encodes CASSWGNTGELFF.

This clone has only one observation. This chain joins TRBV7-6 and TRBJ2-5; 7 bases fit TRBD1. CDR1 SGHVS and CDR2 FNYEAQ come from the germline V gene. This CDR3 region has 12 residues. Germline trimming cut 3 bases from V and 7 bases from J; bases unmatched to any gene: 2. For the CDR3, the DNA is TGTGCCAGCAGCTTGGACAGGCGGACCCAGTACTTC. This codes for CASSLDRRTQYF.

The chain employs TRBV5-1 and TRBJ2-5, with TRBD2 as a possible D gene (5 bases). Germline V lookup: CDR1 SGHRS, CDR2 YFSETQ. Trimming shortened V by 0 bases and J by 2 bases, and 14 bases separated the two germline ends. This CDR3 comprises 16 residues. The CDR3 protein is CASSLGSTSHQETQYF. CDR3 DNA sequence: TGCGCCAGCAGCTTGGGGTCCACTAGTCATCAAGAGACCCAGTACTTC.

The V call is TRBV4-3, the J call TRBJ2-1, with no clear D. The length of the CDR3 is 11 residues. Looked up from germline, CDR1 is LGHNA and CDR2 is YSLEER. The V gene lost 5 bases and the J gene lost 4 bases, with 3 bases spanning the gap. CDR3 sequence reads: CASSGYNEQFF. The CDR3 DNA reads TGCGCCAGCAGCGGGTACAATGAGCAGTTCTTC.

The chain is built from TRBV19 and TRBJ1-3, with 9 bases lining up with TRBD1. The CDR3 runs to 19 residues. Germline V CDR1 and CDR2: LNHDA, SQIVND (reference sequence). The V and J ends lost 1 base and 1 base, in that order; junction bases with no gene match: 11. The CDR3 here is CASSIAGTGSFSSGNTIYF. DNA of the CDR3: TGTGCCAGTAGTATAGCCGGGACAGGGTCTTTCTCATCTGGAAACACCATATATTTT.

V is TRBV30 and J is TRBJ2-2; 9 bases line up with TRBD2. Germline V gives CDR1 GTSNPN, CDR2 SVGIG (reference sequence). The CDR3 extends over 15 amino acids. Losses at the gene ends were 0 bases for V and 6 bases for J; bases not matched to a gene: 5. The CDR3, as DNA: TGTGCCTGGAGTGTAGGTTTAGCGGGAGCCGGGGAGCTGTTTTTT. Translating gives CAWSVGLAGAGELFF.

This clone appeared a single time. CDR3 coding DNA: TGTGCCAGTAGTCCGGGCCCGGCGAAGAACACTGAAGCTTTCTTT. Translated, it gives CASSPGPAKNTEAFF. The chain links TRBV19 to TRBJ1-1; D is unclear. The V gene lost 5 bases and the J gene lost 1 base, with 14 bases spanning the gap. Germline-derived CDR1 and CDR2 are LNHDA and SQIVND (reference sequence). This CDR3 comprises 15 residues.

V is TRBV5-1 and J is TRBJ2-3, with D possibly being TRBD1 (6 bases). The germline V gene has CDR1 SGHRS and CDR2 YFSETQ. CDR3 length: 18 residues. The V gene lost 1 base and the J gene lost 0 bases, with 18 bases spanning the gap. The DNA of the CDR3 is TGCGCCAGCAGCTTGAGCAGCGGTAGGGGGTCTAGCACAGATACGCAGTATTTT. Its translation: CASSLSSGRGSSTDTQYF.

This clone was seen a handful of times. CDR3 protein: CASSYQGGRFGYTF. The DNA for the CDR3 is TGTGCCAGCAGTTACCAGGGGGGAAGATTTGGCTACACCTTC. This chain links TRBV6-5 with TRBJ1-2, with 7 bases aligning to TRBD1. The CDR3 loop spans 14 amino acids. Germline V CDR1 and CDR2: MNHEY, SVGAGI. Trimming cost V 2 bases and J 7 bases; bases outside gene matches: 7.

The chain recombines TRBV28 with TRBJ2-2; TRBD1 matches at 9 bases. Trimming took 7 bases from V and 4 from J; bases not matched to a gene: 13. Germline CDR1 is MDHEN and CDR2 is SYDVKM. There are 17 residues in the CDR3. The CDR3 is CASTPGEGQGSTGELFF. As DNA, the CDR3 is TGTGCCAGCACTCCGGGCGAGGGACAGGGAAGCACCGGGGAGCTGTTTTTT.

The gene calls are TRBV19 and TRBJ2-1, with 8 nucleotides matching TRBD2. Looked up from germline, CDR1 is LNHDA and CDR2 is SQIVND (reference sequence). Unmatched junction bases numbered 8, after V lost 6 bases and J lost 4 bases. The CDR3 totals 15 residues. The CDR3 DNA sequence: TGTGCCAGTAGCCGAGCGGGGGCCGCTTACAATGAGCAGTTCTTC. Its translation is CASSRAGAAYNEQFF.

This sequence joins TRBV18 and TRBJ1-5, with 9 bases lining up with TRBD1. Trimming cost V 5 bases and J 4 bases; bases outside gene matches: 6. CDR1 is KGHSH, CDR2 LQKENI, per germline. This CDR3 contains 15 residues. CDR3 protein: CASSVTGGSNQPQHF. The CDR3 DNA sequence: TGTGCCAGCTCAGTAACAGGGGGCTCGAATCAGCCCCAGCATTTT. Based on the CDR3 plus reference TRBV18 and TRBJ1-5, the full variable domain is NAGVMQNPRHLVRRRGQEARLRCSPMKGHSHVYWYRQLPEEGLKFMVYLQKENIIDESGMPKERFSAEFPKEGPSILRIQQVVRGDSAAYFCASSVTGGSNQPQHFGDGTRLSIL.

The genes are TRBV5-4 and TRBJ2-5, with 9 bases that match TRBD2. Germline-derived CDR1 and CDR2 are SGHNT and YYREEE (reference sequence). The V gene end was trimmed by 0 bases and the J gene end by 5 bases; junction bases not matched to a gene: 8. This CDR3 region has 16 residues. Here the CDR3 DNA reads TGTGCCAGCAGCTTGGTTGGTAGCGGGGGCCGCGAGACCCAGTACTTC. The encoded protein is CASSLVGSGGRETQYF.

V gene TRBV15 combines with J gene TRBJ2-7; the D is unclear. Trimming took off 0 bases at V and 2 bases at J, with 5 bases between the two ends. The CDR3 consists of 13 residues. CDR1 and CDR2 (germline): LNHNV, YYDKDF (reference sequence). The CDR3 DNA follows: TGTGCCACCAGCAGAGATAATACCTACGAGCAGTACTTC. Its translation: CATSRDNTYEQYF.

The chain is built from TRBV10-1 and TRBJ2-2, with 8 nucleotides matching TRBD2. The J segment lost 4 bases and the V segment lost 2 bases, leaving 3 bases of the junction unmatched. CDR1 and CDR2 from the germline V gene are WNHNN and SYGVQD (reference sequence). The CDR3 sequence is 15 residues long. CDR3 sequence: CASSETSGFTGELFF. The CDR3, as DNA: TGCGCCAGCAGTGAGACTAGCGGATTCACCGGGGAGCTGTTTTTT.

The chain couples TRBV5-1 to TRBJ2-5; TRBD2 matches 9 bases. This CDR3 region has 14 residues. Germline V gene lookup returns CDR1 SGHRS and CDR2 YFSETQ. J gave up 2 bases and V 4 bases, and 3 bases lay outside the gene matches. CDR3 bases: TGCGCCAGCAGCGATAGCGGGGGACAAGAGACCCAGTACTTC. Residues: CASSDSGGQETQYF.

The chain is built from TRBV6-1 and TRBJ2-7; TRBD2 agrees at 10 bases. The length of the CDR3 is 13 residues. J gave up 2 bases and V 8 bases, and 3 bases lay outside the gene matches. Per the germline V gene, CDR1 is MNHNS and CDR2 is SASEGT. CDR3 DNA sequence: TGTGCCAGCGCTCTAGCGGGGGCCTACGAGCAGTACTTC. Translating gives CASALAGAYEQYF.